This T cell receptor beta chain was recorded in a study of tumor and adjacent non-tumor tissue in lung cancer. Study context: Stage I to III disease affected ten to eleven men and roughly five women aged roughly 31 to 85.

No cell sorting was done before RNA was extracted from the tissue. TCRbeta libraries were built with three rounds of nested PCR, modified from ARM-PCR. One entry per CDR3 protein results from TCRdb running MiXCR on the multiplex PCR reads. Of some 200,000 distinct CDR3 sequences listed, less than 80% are singletons. With respect to this clonotype: This may be a read error: a much more frequent sequence differs by one nucleotide.

The sample was lung tumor tissue. This receptor was obtained from a man in his 60s with non-small cell lung cancer.

The chain's CDR3 is CSALRGTSWNEQFF. The CDR3 DNA reads as TGCAGTGCGCTAAGAGGGACTTCCTGGAATGAGCAGTTCTTC. The rearrangement links TRBV20-1 to TRBJ2-1; perhaps TRBD2 as D (6 bases). The CDR3 runs to 14 residues. The V gene lost 6 bases and the J gene lost 7 bases, with 19 bases spanning the gap. Germline CDR1 DFQATT, CDR2 SNEGSKA (reference sequence).